This TCR beta chain was retrieved from a study of technical replicates of blood from a few donors (dated by TCRdb to 2016 to 2017). Trimming removed 0 bases from V and 3 bases from J, leaving 12 bases between the germline ends. The CDR3, from cysteine to phenylalanine, totals 15 residues. Just the 45-base CDR3 DNA is kept, in frame starting at base 1. The CDR1 and CDR2 encoded by the germline V gene are LGHNA and YSLEER. With regard to this clone: Its antigen specificity is not known. Base quality data are lacking; no much larger clone is found one base away.

Libraries were constructed by the immunoSEQ multiplex PCR assay. Here the immuneACCESS table is served through TCRdb, limited to in-frame sequences with V and J called. Missing clones are a known gap in these copies; in checked studies unresolved V genes cover under half, and the rest lacks a known reason. Recorded for this sample are roughly 68,000 clones; around 90% of them occurred a single time. Clones ranked in the top ten supply approximately 4.9% of the sample. In this chain, TRBV4-3 is recombined with TRBJ2-7, with the D gene not confidently named. The receptor comes from a human donor in good health. Some clones in this sample may be carry-over from other donors' samples. Sequenced: PBMCs. The CDR3 loop reads CASSQDLGLGYEQYF. Here is the DNA: TGCGCCAGCAGCCAAGATCTGGGCTTGGGCTACGAGCAGTACTTC.